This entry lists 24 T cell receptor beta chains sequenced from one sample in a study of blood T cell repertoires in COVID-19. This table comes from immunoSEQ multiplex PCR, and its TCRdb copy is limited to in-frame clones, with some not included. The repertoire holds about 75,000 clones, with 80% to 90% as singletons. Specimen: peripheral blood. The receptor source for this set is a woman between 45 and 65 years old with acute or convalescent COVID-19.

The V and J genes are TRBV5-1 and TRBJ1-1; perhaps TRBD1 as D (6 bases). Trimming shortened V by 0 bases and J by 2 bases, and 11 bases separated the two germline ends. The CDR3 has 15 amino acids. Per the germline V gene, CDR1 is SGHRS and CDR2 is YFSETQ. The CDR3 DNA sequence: TGCGCCAGCAGCTTGGTCCTACAGGGTAACACTGAAGCTTTCTTT. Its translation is CASSLVLQGNTEAFF.

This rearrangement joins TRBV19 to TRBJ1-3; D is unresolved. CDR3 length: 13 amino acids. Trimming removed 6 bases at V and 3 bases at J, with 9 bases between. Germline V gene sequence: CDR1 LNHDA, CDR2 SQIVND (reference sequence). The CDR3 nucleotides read TGTGCCAGTAGGCTCGACATTGGAAACACCATATATTTT. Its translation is CASRLDIGNTIYF. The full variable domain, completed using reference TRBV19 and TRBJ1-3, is DGGITQSPKYLFRKEGQNVTLSCEQNLNHDAMYWYRQDPGQGLRLIYYSQIVNDFQKGDIAEGYSVSREKKESFPLTVTSAQKNPTAFYLCASRLDIGNTIYFGEGSWLTVV.

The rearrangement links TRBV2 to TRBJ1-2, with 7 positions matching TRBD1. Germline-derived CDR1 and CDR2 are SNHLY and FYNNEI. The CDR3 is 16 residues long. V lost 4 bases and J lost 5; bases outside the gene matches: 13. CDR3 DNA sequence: TGTGCCAGCAGTGCAAATAAACCGGGACAGCGTTATGGCTACACCTTC. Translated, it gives CASSANKPGQRYGYTF.

CDR3 DNA sequence: TGTGCCAGCACGGGACTAGCGGGCCACAATGAGCAGTTCTTC. Translating it yields CASTGLAGHNEQFF. The chain combines TRBV6-1 with TRBJ2-1; 12 bases match TRBD2. Per germline, CDR1 MNHNS and CDR2 SASEGT. This CDR3 has 14 residues. J lost 5 bases, V lost 7 bases, and 3 bases had no gene match.

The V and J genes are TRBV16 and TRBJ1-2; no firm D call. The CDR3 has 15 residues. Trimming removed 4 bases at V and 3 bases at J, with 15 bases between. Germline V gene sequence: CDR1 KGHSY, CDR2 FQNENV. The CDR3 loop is CASSPGDGGYYGYTF. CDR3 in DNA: TGTGCCAGCAGCCCTGGTGATGGCGGCTACTATGGCTACACCTTC.

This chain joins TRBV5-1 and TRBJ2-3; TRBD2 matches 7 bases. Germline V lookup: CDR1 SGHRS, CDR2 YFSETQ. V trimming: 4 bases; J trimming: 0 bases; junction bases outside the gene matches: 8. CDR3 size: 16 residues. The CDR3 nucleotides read TGCGCCAGCAGCATACCCCGGGACTATAGCACAGATACGCAGTATTTT. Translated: CASSIPRDYSTDTQYF. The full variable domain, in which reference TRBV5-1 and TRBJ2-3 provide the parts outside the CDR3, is KAGVTQTPRYLIKTRGQQVTLSCSPISGHRSVSWYQQTPGQGLQFLFEYFSETQRNKGNFPGRFSGRQFSNSRSEMNVSTLELGDSALYLCASSIPRDYSTDTQYFGPGTRLTVL.

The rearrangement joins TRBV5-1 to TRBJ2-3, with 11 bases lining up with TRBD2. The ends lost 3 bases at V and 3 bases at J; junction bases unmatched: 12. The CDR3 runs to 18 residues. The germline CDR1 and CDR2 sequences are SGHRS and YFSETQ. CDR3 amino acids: CASSSPTASGRLTDTQYF. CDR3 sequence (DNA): TGCGCCAGCAGCTCCCCCACGGCTAGCGGGAGGTTGACAGATACGCAGTATTTT.

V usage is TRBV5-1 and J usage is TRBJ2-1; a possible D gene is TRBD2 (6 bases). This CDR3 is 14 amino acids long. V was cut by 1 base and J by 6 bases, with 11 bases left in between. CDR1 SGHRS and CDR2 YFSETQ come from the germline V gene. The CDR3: CASSLRSSGNEQFF. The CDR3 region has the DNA TGCGCCAGCAGCTTGCGTAGTAGCGGCAATGAGCAGTTCTTC.

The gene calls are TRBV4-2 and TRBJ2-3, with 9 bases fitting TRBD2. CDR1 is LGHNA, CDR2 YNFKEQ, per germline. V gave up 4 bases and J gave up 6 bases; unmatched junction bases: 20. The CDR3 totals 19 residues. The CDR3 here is CASSLIPGTRGGGGDTQYF. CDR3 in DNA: TGTGCCAGCAGCCTAATTCCCGGGACTCGCGGGGGGGGCGGGGATACGCAGTATTTT.

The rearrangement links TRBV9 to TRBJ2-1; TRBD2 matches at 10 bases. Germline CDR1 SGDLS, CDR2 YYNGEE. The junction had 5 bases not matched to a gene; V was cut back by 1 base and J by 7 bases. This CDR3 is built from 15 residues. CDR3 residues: CASSVSSGSPNEQFF. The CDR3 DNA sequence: TGTGCCAGCAGCGTATCTAGCGGGAGCCCGAATGAGCAGTTCTTC.

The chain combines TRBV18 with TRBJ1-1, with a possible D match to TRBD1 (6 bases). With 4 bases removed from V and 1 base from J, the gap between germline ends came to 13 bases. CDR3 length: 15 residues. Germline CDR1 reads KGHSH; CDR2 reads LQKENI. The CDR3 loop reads CASSRSGTKNTEAFF. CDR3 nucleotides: TGTGCCAGCTCACGTTCCGGGACAAAGAACACTGAAGCTTTCTTT.

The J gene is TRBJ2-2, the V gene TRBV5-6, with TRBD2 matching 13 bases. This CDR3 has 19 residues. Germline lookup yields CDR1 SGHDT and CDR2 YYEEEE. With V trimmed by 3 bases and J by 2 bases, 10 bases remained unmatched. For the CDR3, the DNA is TGTGCCAGCAGCTCCCCACTAGCGGGGGGGCTTAGTAACACCGGGGAGCTGTTTTTT. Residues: CASSSPLAGGLSNTGELFF. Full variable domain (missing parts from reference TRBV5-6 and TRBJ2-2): DAGVTQSPTHLIKTRGQQVTLRCSPKSGHDTVSWYQQALGQGPQFIFQYYEEEERQRGNFPDRFSGHQFPNYSSELNVNALLLGDSALYLCASSSPLAGGLSNTGELFFGEGSRLTVL.

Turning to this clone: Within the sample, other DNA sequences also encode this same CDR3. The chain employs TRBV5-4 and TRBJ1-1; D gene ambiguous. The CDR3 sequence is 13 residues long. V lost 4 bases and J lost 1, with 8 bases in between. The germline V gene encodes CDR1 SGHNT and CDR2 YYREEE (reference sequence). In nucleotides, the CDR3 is TGTGCCAGCAGCCTCTCCCGGAACACTGAAGCTTTCTTT. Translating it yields CASSLSRNTEAFF.

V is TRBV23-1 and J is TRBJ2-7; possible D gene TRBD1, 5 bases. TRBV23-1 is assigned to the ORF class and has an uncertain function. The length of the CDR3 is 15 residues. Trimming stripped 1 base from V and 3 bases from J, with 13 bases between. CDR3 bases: TGCGCCAGCAGTCAATTACAGGACGGGTTCTACGAGCAGTACTTC. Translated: CASSQLQDGFYEQYF.

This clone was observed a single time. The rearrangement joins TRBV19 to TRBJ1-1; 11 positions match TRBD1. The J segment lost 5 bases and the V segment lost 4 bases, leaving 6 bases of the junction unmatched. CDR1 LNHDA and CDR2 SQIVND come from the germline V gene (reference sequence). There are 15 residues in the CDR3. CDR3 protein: CASSNGQGARTEAFF. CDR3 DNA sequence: TGTGCCAGTAGTAATGGACAGGGGGCGAGGACTGAAGCTTTCTTT.

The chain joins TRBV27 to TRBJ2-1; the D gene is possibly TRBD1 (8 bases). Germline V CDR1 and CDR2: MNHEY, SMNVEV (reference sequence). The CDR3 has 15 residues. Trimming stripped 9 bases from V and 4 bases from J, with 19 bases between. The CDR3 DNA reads TGTGCCAGAGAGATACAGGGGGGGACTTACAATGAGCAGTTCTTC. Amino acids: CAREIQGGTYNEQFF.

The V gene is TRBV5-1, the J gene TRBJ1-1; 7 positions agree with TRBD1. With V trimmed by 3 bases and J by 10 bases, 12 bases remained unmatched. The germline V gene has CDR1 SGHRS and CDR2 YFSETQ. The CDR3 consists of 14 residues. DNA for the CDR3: TGCGCCAGCAGCTCAGCTGACAGGGTACCCAGAGCTTTCTTT. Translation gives CASSSADRVPRAFF.

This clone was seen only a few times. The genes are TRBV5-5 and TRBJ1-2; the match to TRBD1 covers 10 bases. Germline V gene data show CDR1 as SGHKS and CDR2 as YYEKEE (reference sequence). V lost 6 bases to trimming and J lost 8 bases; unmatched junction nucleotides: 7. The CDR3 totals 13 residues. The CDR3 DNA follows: TGTGCCAGCAAGGACAGGGGGGAACGGGGCTACACCTTC. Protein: CASKDRGERGYTF.

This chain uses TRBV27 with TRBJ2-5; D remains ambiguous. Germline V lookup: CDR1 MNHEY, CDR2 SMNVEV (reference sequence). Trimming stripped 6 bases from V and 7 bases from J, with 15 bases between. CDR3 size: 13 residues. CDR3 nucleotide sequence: TGTGCCAGCAGCCGAGAACCACGAGGGACCCAGTACTTC. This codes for CASSREPRGTQYF.

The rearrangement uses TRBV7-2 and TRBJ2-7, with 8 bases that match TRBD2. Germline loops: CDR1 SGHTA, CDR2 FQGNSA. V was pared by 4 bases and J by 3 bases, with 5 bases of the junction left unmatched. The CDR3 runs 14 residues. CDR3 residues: CASSSHRGGYEQYF. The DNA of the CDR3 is TGTGCCAGCAGCTCCCACCGGGGGGGCTACGAGCAGTACTTC.

CDR3 region: CASSVLAGYDTQYF. For the CDR3, the DNA is TGTGCCAGCAGCGTACTAGCGGGGTATGATACGCAGTATTTT. The chain employs TRBV9 and TRBJ2-3, with TRBD2 matching over 9 bases. This CDR3 is built from 14 residues. Germline CDR1 and CDR2: SGDLS and YYNGEE. V gave up 1 base and J gave up 6 bases; unmatched junction bases: 3.

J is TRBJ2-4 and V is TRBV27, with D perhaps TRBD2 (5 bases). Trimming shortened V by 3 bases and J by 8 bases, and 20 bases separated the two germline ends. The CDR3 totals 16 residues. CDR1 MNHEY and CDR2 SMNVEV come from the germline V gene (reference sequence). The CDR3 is CASSFTSGSRVDIQYF. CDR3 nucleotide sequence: TGTGCCAGCAGTTTTACTTCGGGATCCAGAGTGGACATTCAGTACTTC.

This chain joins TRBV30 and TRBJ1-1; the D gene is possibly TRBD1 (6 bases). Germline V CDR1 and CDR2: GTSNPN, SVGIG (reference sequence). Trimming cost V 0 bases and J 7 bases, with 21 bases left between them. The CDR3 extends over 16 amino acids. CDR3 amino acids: CAWSVGSQGKGNEAFF. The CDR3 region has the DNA TGTGCCTGGAGTGTGGGATCCCAGGGGAAAGGGAATGAAGCTTTCTTT.

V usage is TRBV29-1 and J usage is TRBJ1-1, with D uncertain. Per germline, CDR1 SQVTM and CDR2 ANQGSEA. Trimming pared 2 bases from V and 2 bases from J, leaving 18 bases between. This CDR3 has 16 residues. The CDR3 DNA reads TGCAGCGTTGAATCACTCACGGAGACCTATAACACTGAAGCTTTCTTT. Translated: CSVESLTETYNTEAFF.